The 23 T cell receptor beta chains listed next were all sequenced from one sample in a study of T-cell reconstitution after alpha-beta-depleted transplantation in children. Preparation of the TCRbeta library involved a method that used unique molecular identifiers. From the PCR reads, TCRdb called clonotypes with MiXCR, one entry per CDR3 protein. The sample contains about 480,000 distinct CDR3 sequences, around an eighth of which appear only once. The sequences come from PBMCs from the stem cell graft donor, collected from the stem cell graft. The origin of the receptors is a human donor who donated a stem cell graft to a child with combined immunodeficiency.

Only a few counts were recorded for this clonotype. The chain couples TRBV5-8 to TRBJ1-1; D unclear. The germline V gene has CDR1 SGHTS and CDR2 YDEGEE. Trimming pared 7 bases from V and 0 bases from J, leaving 10 bases between. The CDR3 length is 13 residues. The CDR3 sequence: CASGTRMNTEAFF. DNA of the CDR3: TGTGCCAGCGGAACCCGCATGAACACTGAAGCTTTCTTT. Supplemented by reference TRBV5-8 and TRBJ1-1, the full variable domain reads EAGVTQSPTHLIKTRGQQATLRCSPISGHTSVYWYQQALGLGLQFLLWYDEGEERNRGNFPPRFSGRQFPNYSSELNVNALELEDSALYLCASGTRMNTEAFFGQGTRLTVV.

The chain recombines TRBV6-2 or TRBV6-3 with TRBJ2-4; D is possibly TRBD2 (6 bases). The germline CDR1 and CDR2 sequences are MNHEY and SVGEGT. V was shortened by 6 bases and J by 5 bases, with 14 bases between the two germline ends. CDR3 length: 14 residues. The CDR3 sequence: CASRPGVGENIQYF. Written as DNA, the CDR3 is TGTGCCAGCAGACCGGGGGTTGGCGAAAACATTCAGTACTTC.

This clonotype was found a few times. This chain links TRBV7-9 with TRBJ1-2; 8 bases match TRBD1. V lost 5 bases to trimming and J lost 0 bases; unmatched junction nucleotides: 5. The CDR3 consists of 15 residues. Germline V CDR1 and CDR2: SEHNR, FQNEAQ (reference sequence). CDR3 nucleotides: TGTGCCAGCAGCCTACCGACAGGGGCTAACTATGGCTACACCTTC. Amino acids: CASSLPTGANYGYTF.

This sequence joins TRBV12-3 or TRBV12-4 and TRBJ2-1; D is unclear. V gave up 6 bases and J gave up 4 bases, with 10 bases separating them. CDR3 length: 13 amino acids. CDR3 DNA sequence: TGTGCCAGCAGCGGACGGCTATACAATGAGCAGTTCTTC. It codes for CASSGRLYNEQFF.

CDR3 bases: TGTGCCTGGAGTCGGGTTCTAGCGGGAGTTGGCGATGAGCAGTTCTTC. Its translation: CAWSRVLAGVGDEQFF. The rearrangement joins TRBV30 to TRBJ2-1; 10 positions agree with TRBD2. The V and J ends lost 2 bases and 8 bases, in that order; junction bases with no gene match: 12. Looked up from germline, CDR1 is GTSNPN and CDR2 is SVGIG (reference sequence). The length of the CDR3 is 16 residues.

This sequence joins TRBV6-5 and TRBJ2-1, with TRBD2 matching over 14 bases. CDR3 size: 17 residues. Germline CDR1 reads MNHEY; CDR2 reads SVGAGI. V lost 2 bases and J lost 6; bases outside the gene matches: 6. CDR3 sequence reads: CASSYGLAGGPGNEQFF. CDR3 coding DNA: TGTGCCAGCAGTTACGGACTAGCGGGGGGCCCAGGCAATGAGCAGTTCTTC.

In this sample, this clonotype turned up a few times. V gene TRBV19 combines with J gene TRBJ2-3; D uncertain. The CDR3 is made up of 13 amino acids. The germline V and J ends were trimmed by 3 bases and 3 bases, with 7 bases remaining between them. From germline, CDR1 is LNHDA and CDR2 SQIVND (reference sequence). The CDR3 sequence: CASSMAETDTQYF. Written as DNA, the CDR3 is TGTGCCAGTAGTATGGCCGAGACAGATACGCAGTATTTT.

This clonotype was found many times. This chain uses TRBV7-2 with TRBJ2-1; weak D call: TRBD2 (5 bases). V was clipped by 8 bases and J by 1 base, with 15 bases between them. The CDR3 consists of 15 residues. Germline CDR1 reads SGHTA; CDR2 reads FQGNSA. The CDR3 is CASAVAPQSYNEQFF. CDR3 DNA sequence: TGTGCCAGCGCCGTAGCGCCCCAGTCCTACAATGAGCAGTTCTTC.

This clonotype appeared a few times. The rearrangement uses TRBV5-1 and TRBJ2-2; D call uncertain. The V gene's germline CDR1 is SGHRS and CDR2 YFSETQ. The CDR3 covers 16 residues. V was trimmed by 0 bases and J by 1 base, leaving 10 bases between them. CDR3 residues: CASSLVRVQNTGELFF. In DNA form, the CDR3 reads TGCGCCAGCAGCTTGGTCCGGGTACAGAACACCGGGGAGCTGTTTTTT.

This clonotype was found a few times. The genes are TRBV7-8 and TRBJ2-7; no firm D call. Per germline, CDR1 SGHVS and CDR2 FQNEAQ. The CDR3 is 13 amino acids. Between the trimmed V and J ends, which lost 3 bases and 2 bases, there was a span of 8 bases. CDR3 sequence: CASSLSITYEQYF. Here the CDR3 DNA reads TGTGCCAGCAGCTTGTCAATAACCTACGAGCAGTACTTC. The complete variable domain, with remaining parts taken from reference TRBV7-8 and TRBJ2-7, reads GAGVSQSPRYKVAKRGQDVALRCDPISGHVSLFWYQQALGQGPEFLTYFQNEAQLDKSGLPSDRFFAERPEGSVSTLKIQRTQQEDSAVYLCASSLSITYEQYFGPGTRLTVT.

In its sample, this clonotype was seen many times. V is TRBV5-5 and J is TRBJ1-4; the D gene is possibly TRBD1 (5 bases). Germline-derived CDR1 and CDR2 are SGHKS and YYEKEE (reference sequence). This CDR3 has 17 amino acids. The V end was cut by 2 bases, the J end by 4 bases, with 18 bases between. CDR3 sequence: CASSLLPETASNEKLFF. The CDR3 nucleotides are TGTGCCAGCAGCTTACTACCCGAGACAGCCAGTAATGAAAAACTGTTTTTT.

This clonotype was found a few times. The chain couples TRBV6-5 to TRBJ2-4; a weak D match, TRBD1 (6 bases). Germline V gives CDR1 MNHEY, CDR2 SVGAGI. V was shortened by 6 bases and J by 6 bases, with 6 bases between the two germline ends. The CDR3 extends over 11 amino acids. The CDR3 DNA follows: TGTGCCAGCAGGGACAGAAACATTCAGTACTTC. Translated, it gives CASRDRNIQYF.

This clonotype was recorded a few times. The chain is built from TRBV7-9 and TRBJ2-7; D may match TRBD1 or TRBD2 (6 bases each). The CDR3 has 15 residues. Germline CDR1 is SEHNR and CDR2 is FQNEAQ (reference sequence). The V end was cut by 5 bases, the J end by 0 bases, with 14 bases between. Here the CDR3 DNA reads TGTGCCAGCAGCCCGCCGGGGGCCAACTCCTACGAGCAGTACTTC. Its protein product is CASSPPGANSYEQYF.

This clonotype came up a few times. This chain connects TRBV15 to TRBJ2-1; 8 bases match TRBD2. V gave up 3 bases and J gave up 10 bases; unmatched junction bases: 14. CDR1 is LNHNV and CDR2 is YYDKDF in the germline V gene (reference sequence). The CDR3 sequence is 16 residues long. CDR3: CATSSDILAAAEEQFF. The CDR3 DNA is TGTGCCACCAGCAGCGACATACTAGCGGCAGCTGAGGAGCAGTTCTTC.

Ten or more counts support this clonotype. The rearrangement links TRBV15 to TRBJ2-2; D unresolved. Germline V gene data show CDR1 as LNHNV and CDR2 as YYDKDF (reference sequence). The CDR3 loop spans 15 amino acids. Trimming removed 3 bases at V and 5 bases at J, with 13 bases between. CDR3 amino acids: CATSSSGRDTGELFF. The CDR3 DNA reads as TGTGCCACCAGCAGCTCTGGCAGAGATACCGGGGAGCTGTTTTTT.

This clonotype was counted many times. V is TRBV7-9 and J is TRBJ2-1, with 7 positions matching TRBD2. The J segment lost 15 bases and the V segment lost 2 bases, leaving 7 bases of the junction unmatched. The length of the CDR3 is 12 residues. Germline V CDR1 and CDR2: SEHNR, FQNEAQ (reference sequence). The CDR3 loop is CASSLSGTKRFF. CDR3 bases: TGTGCCAGCAGCTTAAGCGGGACCAAACGGTTCTTC.

Only a few counts were recorded for this clonotype. This chain links TRBV28 with TRBJ2-2; possibly TRBD2 for D (8 bases). The V end lost 10 bases, the J end lost 4 bases, and 22 bases lay between the germline ends. This CDR3 has 16 residues. CDR1 is MDHEN, CDR2 SYDVKM, per germline. This CDR3 is CATANGRAGGTGELFF. CDR3 DNA: TGTGCCACGGCTAACGGGAGGGCAGGGGGCACCGGGGAGCTGTTTTTT.

In its sample, this clonotype was seen a few times. This chain links TRBV20-1 with TRBJ2-3; D is undetermined. Germline-derived CDR1 and CDR2 are DFQATT and SNEGSKA (reference sequence). The V gene lost 0 bases and the J gene lost 1 base, with 20 bases spanning the gap. CDR3 size: 18 residues. In DNA form, the CDR3 reads TGCAGTGCTAGAGATGGTGAACAAGAAGTTGGGCGCACAGATACGCAGTATTTT. Translation gives CSARDGEQEVGRTDTQYF.

The chain has TRBV29-1 and TRBJ2-7, with 8 positions matching TRBD1. The ends lost 2 bases at V and 4 bases at J; junction bases unmatched: 10. From germline, CDR1 is SQVTM and CDR2 ANQGSEA. This CDR3 has 15 residues. CDR3 sequence: CSVEHGAGGLYEQYF. The CDR3 DNA sequence: TGCAGCGTTGAACATGGGGCAGGGGGCTTGTACGAGCAGTACTTC.

This chain connects TRBV7-2 to TRBJ2-1, with TRBD1 as a possible D gene (5 bases). The length of the CDR3 is 15 residues. The V gene lost 5 bases and the J gene lost 2 bases, with 13 bases spanning the gap. Germline CDR1 reads SGHTA; CDR2 reads FQGNSA. The CDR3 DNA is TGTGCCAGCAGCGCGAGCAGGGCCCCCTACAATGAGCAGTTCTTC. Translating gives CASSASRAPYNEQFF.

This clonotype was observed a few times. The CDR3 loop reads CSVQVDVGGTQYF. The CDR3 DNA reads TGCAGCGTTCAGGTGGACGTGGGGGGGACCCAGTACTTC. The chain combines TRBV29-1 with TRBJ2-5, with D possibly TRBD2 on 6 matching bases. Deletions cut 5 bases from V and 7 bases from J, with 17 bases between. The CDR3 is 13 residues long. Germline lookup yields CDR1 SQVTM and CDR2 ANQGSEA. The full variable domain, rest sourced from reference TRBV29-1 and TRBJ2-5, is SAVISQKPSRDICQRGTSLTIQCQVDSQVTMMFWYRQQPGQSLTLIATANQGSEATYESGFVIDKFPISRPNLTFSTLTVSNMSPEDSSIYLCSVQVDVGGTQYFGPGTRLLVL.

This clonotype was counted between two and nine times. V and J are TRBV30 and TRBJ2-5; D unresolved. The CDR3 has 13 residues. CDR1 and CDR2 (germline): GTSNPN, SVGIG (reference sequence). V was clipped by 1 base and J by 0 bases, with 6 bases between them. The CDR3 spells CAWSAWYQETQYF. In nucleotides, the CDR3 is TGTGCCTGGAGTGCCTGGTACCAAGAGACCCAGTACTTC. Combining the CDR3 with reference TRBV30 and TRBJ2-5 gives the whole variable domain SQTIHQWPATLVQPVGSPLSLECTVEGTSNPNLYWYRQAAGRGLQLLFYSVGIGQISSEVPQNLSASRPQDRQFILSSKKLLLSDSGFYLCAWSAWYQETQYFGPGTRLLVL.

The chain recombines TRBV7-9 with TRBJ2-2; 9 bases line up with TRBD1. The CDR3 is 16 residues long. Germline loops: CDR1 SEHNR, CDR2 FQNEAQ (reference sequence). The J segment lost 5 bases and the V segment lost 5 bases, leaving 9 bases of the junction unmatched. CDR3 region: CASSKTGTGRTGELFF. DNA for the CDR3: TGTGCCAGCAGCAAGACCGGGACAGGGCGTACCGGGGAGCTGTTTTTT.